This note documents a single T cell receptor (beta chain) sequence. Its antigen remains unidentified. The input lacks base qualities; no much larger clone sits a single base away. Whole blood was collected in K2EDTA tubes by collaborating institutions according to the institutions' own protocols. Collaborator samples were shipped for TCRbeta analysis as frozen whole blood, isolated PBMCs, or DNA extracted from either sample type. TCRbeta CDR3 regions were amplified from genomic DNA using the immunoSEQ Assay, a bias-controlled multiplex PCR. The published analysis was carried out like this. Nucleated cell counts per sample were estimated from amplification of reference gene primers within the assay. Sequence reads were collapsed and filtered to measure the absolute abundance of every unique TCRbeta CDR3 rearrangement. For each sample, productive Simpson clonality was calculated as the square root of Simpson's diversity index across productive rearrangements. What TCRdb holds here is the immuneACCESS table cut down to in-frame rearrangements. Part of the clones is not present; checked against another copy, under half of the missing clones reflect an unresolved V gene, and the others are unexplained. V and J calls and clone size are as listed in that table; D and trimming were resolved from the DNA. The sample data list approximately 72,000 clones, and approximately 85% of these were observed just once. Together, the top ten hold 20% to 25% of the sample.

The CDR3 starts with the cysteine, ends with the phenylalanine, and has 15 residues. Of all the DNA, just the CDR3 is kept, 45 bases in frame from base 1. Taken from the germline V gene (reference sequence), the CDR1 and CDR2 loops are LNHNV and YYDKDF. V is reduced by 2 bases and J by 6 bases, leaving a spacing of 14 bases between them. This sample is drawn from a study of blood T cell repertoires in COVID-19 (dated by TCRdb to the early 2020s). Background for the entire study: Samples from collaborators originated in the United States, Italy and Spain and spanned both the acute and convalescent phases of COVID-19. The prospective study material was composed of cDNA or gDNA derived from T cells, B-cell-depleted T cells, or PBMCs. Deeply sampled blood TCRbeta repertoires from subjects exposed to, actively infected with, or recovered from COVID-19 were included in the dataset. A freely available public database, intended as a resource for researchers studying the immune response to SARS-CoV-2, is where the repertoires were released. The samples were drawn from the first 160 participants of the ongoing ImmuneRACE study and from 1,254 subjects provided by 6 global collaborators. Nearly every sample came with metadata listing a de-identified subject ID, COVID-19 status, age in years and sex. Where HLA class I and class II types were available, the types were taken from metadata supplied by the sample provider, not from assay-based typing. Overall results and qualifications from the work: Clinical and demographic metadata were provided uncurated, with the amount varying by source and participant.

The receptor chain draws on TRBV15 and TRBJ2-4; tentative D gene TRBD1, with 5 bases matching. This TCR came from a man aged 45-65 years with acute or convalescent COVID-19. The specimen sequenced was peripheral blood. The DNA reads TGTGCCACCAGCAGATTTGGACAAAACCCAAACATTCAGTACTTC. Its protein product is CATSRFGQNPNIQYF. This CDR3, with the reference TRBV15 and TRBJ2-4 proteins standing in past its ends, gives the full variable domain DAMVIQNPRYQVTQFGKPVTLSCSQTLNHNVMYWYQQKSSQAPKLLFHYYDKDFNNEADTPDNFQSRRPNTSFCFLDIRSPGLGDTAMYLCATSRFGQNPNIQYFGAGTRLSVL.